Listed below are T cell receptor beta chains from one sample, sequenced in a study of tumor-infiltrating lymphocytes in primary liver carcinoma. TCRdb reanalysed the multiplex PCR reads using MiXCR and keeps one entry per CDR3 protein. The sample has 75,000 or so distinct CDR3 sequences, more than 60% seen once; the top ten hold roughly 26%. The specimen was liver tumor tissue from sampling region 4. Source of these receptors: a man aged 35-49 years with primary liver carcinoma and hepatitis B virus infection. The CDR3 runs from the conserved cysteine through the conserved F or W. Fields, in order: J gene, clone size, V gene, D gene, CDR3 protein, CDR3 DNA. The D gene is left open where the match is weak. Only some rows state a clone size, as once, few, many or a class for expanded clones.

TRBJ2-3	once	TRBV11-2	TRBD1	CASNLDLGTEASYTQYF	TGTGCCAGCAACTTAGATCTTGGGACAGAGGCAAGCTATACGCAGTATTTT
TRBJ2-7	.	TRBV24-1	.	CATSGGDIGVLGEQYF	TGTGCCACCAGTGGAGGGGATATAGGGGTCCTCGGCGAGCAGTACTTC
TRBJ1-2	.	TRBV29-1	.	CSVWIWEVDYIF	TGCAGCGTTTGGATATGGGAGGTTGACTACATCTTC
TRBJ2-7	.	TRBV12-3/TRBV12-4	.	CASSGVAVGTHYEQYF	TGTGCCAGCTCCGGGGTAGCGGTCGGGACCCACTACGAACAGTACTTC
TRBJ1-5	.	TRBV13	.	CASSLGDRDRPQHF	TGTGCCAGCAGCTTAGGGGACAGAGATCGGCCCCAGCATTTT
TRBJ2-7	.	TRBV7-2	.	CASSSGVYEQYF	TGTGCCAGCAGCTCGGGGGTATACGAGCAGTACTTC
TRBJ1-4	.	TRBV12-3/TRBV12-4	.	CASSFRYEGENLFF	TGTGCCAGCAGTTTTAGGTACGAGGGTGAAAACCTGTTTTTT
TRBJ2-7	.	TRBV4-1	.	CAGSQLGETSRSYEQYF	TGCGCCGGCAGCCAGCTCGGAGAAACTAGCAGGAGCTACGAGCAGTACTTC
TRBJ2-7	many	TRBV28	.	CASSSPQGYEQYF	TGTGCCAGCAGTTCCCCGCAGGGCTACGAGCAGTACTTC
TRBJ2-3	.	TRBV5-4	TRBD2	CASSLWLAGVRGDTQFF	TGTGCCAGCAGCTTGTGGCTAGCGGGAGTAAGGGGAGATACGCAGTTTTTT
TRBJ2-5	once	TRBV18	TRBD1	CASSPPGTEKETQYF	TGTGCCAGCTCACCACCGGGGACAGAGAAAGAGACCCAGTACTTC
TRBJ1-3	.	TRBV19	.	CASKQGASGNTIYF	TGTGCCAGTAAACAGGGCGCCTCTGGAAACACCATATATTTT
TRBJ2-1	many	TRBV29-1	TRBD1	CSGTLPTGFNEQFF	TGCAGCGGCACCCTCCCGACAGGGTTCAATGAGCAGTTCTTC
TRBJ1-3	.	TRBV6-1	.	CASSQRRTDNGNTIYF	TGTGCCAGCAGCCAGAGAAGGACAGACAATGGAAACACCATATATTTT
TRBJ2-1	.	TRBV29-1	.	CSVTADWIDEQFF	TGCAGCGTTACGGCGGATTGGATCGATGAGCAGTTCTTC
TRBJ2-1	many	TRBV29-1	.	CSVEATNEQFF	TGCAGCGTTGAAGCGACCAATGAGCAGTTCTTC
TRBJ2-7	.	TRBV4-1	.	CTSSPRDSLIEQYF	TGCACTAGCAGTCCCCGGGACTCGCTGATTGAGCAGTACTTC
TRBJ2-2	few	TRBV6-2/TRBV6-3	.	CVSRPDTGELFF	TGTGTCAGCAGACCTGACACCGGGGAGCTGTTTTTT
TRBJ2-7	.	TRBV7-8	.	CDSSLEGRARYF	TGTGACAGCAGCTTAGAGGGCAGGGCTAGGTACTTC
TRBJ2-1	.	TRBV11-3	TRBD2	CASSLGMSGIGNGQFF	TGTGCCAGCAGCCTCGGCATGAGCGGGATAGGGAATGGGCAGTTCTTC
TRBJ1-5	.	TRBV5-3	.	CARSLWDNRVINHPQHF	TGTGCCAGAAGCTTGTGGGACAACAGAGTCATCAATCATCCCCAGCATTTT
TRBJ2-1	.	TRBV28	.	CASSFRERAYNEQFF	TGTGCCAGCAGTTTTAGAGAAAGGGCCTACAATGAGCAGTTCTTC
TRBJ2-1	.	TRBV5-1	TRBD2	CARSLASSGSENEQFF	TGCGCCAGGAGCTTGGCCTCCAGCGGGAGTGAAAATGAGCAGTTCTTC
TRBJ2-3	.	TRBV3-1	.	CASSQEGSDTQYF	TGTGCCAGCAGCCAAGAAGGGTCAGATACGCAGTATTTT
TRBJ2-2	many	TRBV6-1	.	CASSRLPNTGELFF	TGTGCCAGTAGTAGGCTCCCGAACACCGGGGAGCTGTTTTTT
TRBJ1-1	.	TRBV4-1	.	CASSQGLAGMDTEAFF	TGCGCCAGCAGCCAAGGTCTGGCGGGGATGGACACTGAAGCTTTCTTC
TRBJ2-3	.	TRBV11-2	.	CTSSPGSPSDTQYF	TGTACCAGCAGCCCAGGCTCCCCGTCAGATACACAGTATTTT
TRBJ2-3	.	TRBV5-5	.	CVSSLGVARTDTQYF	TGTGTCAGCAGCTTAGGAGTAGCGCGTACAGATACGCAGTATTTT
TRBJ2-7	medium-sized	TRBV11-2	.	CASSWQGGLGYEQYF	TGTGCCAGCAGCTGGCAGGGGGGACTGGGCTACGAGCAGTACTTC
TRBJ2-3	.	TRBV28	.	CASSGRRDQPQYF	TGTGCCAGTAGTGGTCGGCGAGATCAGCCCCAGTATTTT
TRBJ2-5	many	TRBV29-1	.	CSVLDSYQETQYF	TGCAGCGTCCTGGACAGTTACCAAGAGACCCAGTACTTC
TRBJ1-2	.	TRBV29-1	.	CTSAGIPDYGYTF	TGCACTTCGGCGGGGATTCCAGACTATGGCTACACCTTC
TRBJ2-7	.	TRBV5-5	.	CASSLRVGGQSSYKQYF	TGTGCCAGCAGCCTCAGGGTCGGGGGACAGAGCTCCTACAAGCAGTACTTC
TRBJ2-5	medium-sized	TRBV6-2/TRBV6-3	.	CASSYPPGPPGTQYF	TGTGCCAGCAGTTACCCTCCTGGGCCGCCGGGGACCCAGTACTTC
TRBJ2-3	.	TRBV5-1	.	CAGSVGQGNKDTQYF	TGCGCCGGCAGCGTTGGACAAGGGAATAAGGATACGCAGTATTTT
TRBJ2-3	many	TRBV29-1	.	CSVSEIGDTDTQYF	TGCAGCGTCTCCGAAATTGGGGACACAGATACGCAGTATTTT
TRBJ2-1	.	TRBV11-2	.	CARSLNDDYEQFF	TGTGCCAGGAGCTTGAATGATGACTATGAGCAGTTCTTC
TRBJ2-3	.	TRBV29-1	TRBD2	CSFPSGTSANTQYF	TGCAGCTTCCCTAGCGGGACTAGTGCAAATACGCAGTATTTT
TRBJ2-1	many	TRBV6-1	TRBD2	CASSVLAGGSDEQFF	TGTGCCAGCAGTGTACTAGCGGGAGGTTCTGATGAGCAGTTCTTC
TRBJ2-3	many	TRBV2	.	CASALADTQYF	TGTGCCAGCGCCTTGGCAGATACGCAGTATTTT
TRBJ2-1	.	TRBV14	.	CTSSQDHYYNEHFF	TGTACCAGCAGCCAAGATCACTACTACAATGAGCACTTCTTC
TRBJ1-5	many	TRBV6-1	.	CASSQQGGQPQHF	TGTGCCAGCAGCCAACAGGGAGGGCAGCCCCAGCATTTT
TRBJ1-5	.	TRBV29-1	.	CGVSPGTADQPQHF	TGTGGCGTTTCACCTGGGACGGCGGATCAGCCCCAGCATTTT
TRBJ2-7	.	TRBV11-2	.	CASSLGQVDHELYF	TGTGCCAGCAGCTTGGGGCAGGTAGACCACGAGCTGTACTTC
TRBJ2-1	.	TRBV7-9	TRBD1	CANSLGQGALNEHFF	TGTGCCAACAGCTTAGGACAGGGGGCCCTCAATGAGCACTTCTTC
TRBJ2-2	.	TRBV11-2	.	CAGLPPGVYSGELFF	TGTGCCGGCCTCCCACCTGGAGTGTACAGCGGGGAGCTGTTTTTT
TRBJ2-7	.	TRBV20-1	TRBD1	CSARVIQGFEQYF	TGCAGTGCTAGGGTTATACAGGGGTTCGAGCAGTACTTC
TRBJ1-1	.	TRBV6-6	.	CASSYWSAVNTEAFF	TGTGCCAGCAGTTACTGGTCTGCCGTCAACACTGAAGCCTTCTTT
TRBJ2-5	.	TRBV6-1	TRBD2	CASSDLWTSGSVETQYF	TGTGCAAGCAGTGACCTTTGGACTAGCGGTTCTGTGGAGACCCAGTACTTC